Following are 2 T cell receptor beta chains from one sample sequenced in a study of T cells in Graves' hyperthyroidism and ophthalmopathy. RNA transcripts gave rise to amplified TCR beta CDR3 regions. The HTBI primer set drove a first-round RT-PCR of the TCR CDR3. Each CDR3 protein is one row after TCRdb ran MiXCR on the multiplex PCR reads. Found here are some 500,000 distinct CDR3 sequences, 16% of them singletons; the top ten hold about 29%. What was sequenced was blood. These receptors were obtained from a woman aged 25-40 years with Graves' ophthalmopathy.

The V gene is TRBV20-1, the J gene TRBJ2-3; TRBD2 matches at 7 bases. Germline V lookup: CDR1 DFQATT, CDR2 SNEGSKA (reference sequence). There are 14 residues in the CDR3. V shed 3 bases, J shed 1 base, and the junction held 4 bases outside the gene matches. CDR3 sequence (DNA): TGCAGTGCTAGTGCTAGCGGAGGCACAGATACGCAGTATTTT. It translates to CSASASGGTDTQYF.

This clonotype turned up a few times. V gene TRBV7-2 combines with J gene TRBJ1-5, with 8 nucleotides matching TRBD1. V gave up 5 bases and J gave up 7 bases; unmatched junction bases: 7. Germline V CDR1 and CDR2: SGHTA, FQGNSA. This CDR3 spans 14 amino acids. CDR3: CASSPNGQGQPQHF. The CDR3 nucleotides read TGTGCCAGCAGCCCAAACGGACAGGGACAGCCCCAGCATTTT.